The rows below give T cell receptor beta chains drawn from one sample of a study of human T cells and chemical hapten exposure. TCRdb passed the RACE reads through MiXCR, listing each CDR3 protein once. The table shows some 350,000 distinct CDR3 sequences, with around 6% occurring only once. This material consisted of whole blood, taken in connection with sensitization to the hapten diphenylcyclopropenone (DPC). Source of these receptors: a woman between 18 and 30 years old with alopecia areata. Some clones in this sample may be carry-over from other donors' samples. The conserved cysteine and the conserved F or W are not part of the CDR3 here.

J | V | CDR3
TRBJ2-3 | TRBV7-8 | ASSLRRGYTDTQY
TRBJ1-2 | TRBV6-1 | ASSGDRYNYGYT
TRBJ2-1 | TRBV7-2 | ASSYPVPNNEQF
TRBJ2-1 | TRBV3-1 | ASSLSGGVSYNEQF
TRBJ2-6 | TRBV21-1 | ASSKWEGSSGANVLT
TRBJ1-4 | TRBV7-9 | ASSLSATNEKLF
TRBJ1-1 | TRBV4-1 | ASSQDIGRLVTEAF
TRBJ2-3 | TRBV7-2 | ASSLGVLRTDTQY
TRBJ2-3 | TRBV7-9 | ASSWGRLSTDTQY
TRBJ1-5 | TRBV2 | ASRQTFNQPQH
TRBJ2-1 | TRBV5-1 | ASSPEGGGYNEQF
TRBJ2-2 | TRBV9 | ASSTGTGVTGELF
TRBJ2-1 | TRBV20-1 | SASEFLREQF
TRBJ1-2 | TRBV10-3 | AISDGTHYGYT
TRBJ2-3 | TRBV5-1 | ASSAEAGGPFEEDTQY
TRBJ1-1 | TRBV20-1 | SATQGARSTEAF
TRBJ1-1 | TRBV4-3 | ASSQVRDMNTEAF
TRBJ1-5 | TRBV2 | ASSGTGGDQPQH
TRBJ1-2 | TRBV25-1 | ASSERTGGLGYT
TRBJ1-6 | TRBV18 | ASSPRERDSPLH
TRBJ1-1 | TRBV11-2 | ASSLRASGTEAF
TRBJ2-3 | TRBV11-1 | ASSPPGAGTDTQY
TRBJ2-5 | TRBV5-4 | ASSNSRVLQETQY
TRBJ2-3 | TRBV6-5 | ASSLLGASTDTQY
TRBJ2-6 | TRBV10-3 | AISDGGRGANVLT
TRBJ2-3 | TRBV13 | ASSSLAGGKADTQY
TRBJ2-7 | TRBV7-2 | ASSPRTGGGYSYEQY
TRBJ1-2 | TRBV11-1 | ASSFAGGHGYT
TRBJ1-1 | TRBV4-3 | ASSQDAGDLSEAF
TRBJ2-3 | TRBV27 | ASSPQQGGTDTQY
TRBJ2-7 | TRBV9 | ASSVEGGPTYEQY
TRBJ2-3 | TRBV27 | ASSLKTSLPDTQY
TRBJ1-1 | TRBV5-1 | ASSLGATNTEAF
TRBJ1-2 | TRBV4-1 | ASSQDRAGGDDGYT
TRBJ1-4 | TRBV12-3/TRBV12-4 | ASSLVPGPNEKLF
TRBJ1-2 | TRBV5-1 | ASSQGQGASYGYT
TRBJ1-2 | TRBV25-1 | ASWTGNGYT
TRBJ1-1 | TRBV20-1 | SAMGRQVDTEAF
TRBJ1-6 | TRBV2 | ASSGGQGAPYNSPLH
TRBJ1-6 | TRBV7-2 | ASSLVGTTNSPLH
TRBJ2-5 | TRBV7-3 | ASSLTGWIETQY
TRBJ2-2 | TRBV5-1 | ASSPASGGLAGELF
TRBJ1-5 | TRBV6-1 | ASLPGYSNQPQH
TRBJ2-1 | TRBV2 | ASSEDPGTPNEQF
TRBJ1-1 | TRBV5-5 | ASSLGQGVRNTEAF
TRBJ2-5 | TRBV12-3/TRBV12-4 | ASSSSGLEETQY
TRBJ2-7 | TRBV4-2 | ASSQDTQFAYEQY
TRBJ2-1 | TRBV4-2 | ASSQPGQGYNEQF
TRBJ1-1 | TRBV12-5 | ASGLVYTEAF
TRBJ1-2 | TRBV12-3/TRBV12-4 | ASSLFRGTHNYGYT
TRBJ2-3 | TRBV20-1 | SAGASGTDTQY
TRBJ1-6 | TRBV12-3/TRBV12-4 | ASKSQGGISSPLH
TRBJ1-4 | TRBV3-1 | ASSQEEYANEKLF
TRBJ2-3 | TRBV18 | ASSPSTNRWFVDTDTQY
TRBJ2-3 | TRBV12-3/TRBV12-4 | ASSLNRGEVDTQY
TRBJ2-5 | TRBV12-3/TRBV12-4 | ASSQWTSGGQETQY
TRBJ2-6 | TRBV7-9 | ASSSYGRTGANVLT
TRBJ1-6 | TRBV4-3 | ASSQGLPTGENSPLH
TRBJ2-7 | TRBV29-1 | SVTSGGKAYEQY